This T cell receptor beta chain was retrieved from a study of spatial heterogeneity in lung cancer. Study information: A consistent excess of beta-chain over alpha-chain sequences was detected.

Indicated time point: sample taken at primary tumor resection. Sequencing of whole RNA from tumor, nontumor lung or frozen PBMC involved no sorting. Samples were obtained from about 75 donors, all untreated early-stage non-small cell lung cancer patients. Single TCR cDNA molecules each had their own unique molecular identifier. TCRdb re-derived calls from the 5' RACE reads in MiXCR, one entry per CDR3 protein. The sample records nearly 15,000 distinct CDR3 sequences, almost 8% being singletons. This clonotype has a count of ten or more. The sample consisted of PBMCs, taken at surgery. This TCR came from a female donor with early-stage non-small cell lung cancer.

This CDR3 is CASSLAEGNIQYF. CDR3 nucleotide sequence: TGTGCCAGCAGCTTAGCGGAGGGAAACATTCAGTACTTC. The gene calls are TRBV11-1 and TRBJ2-4, with a weak D call TRBD2 (6 bases). Germline CDR1 and CDR2: SGHAT and FQDESV (reference sequence). V gave up 0 bases and J gave up 6 bases, with 6 bases separating them. The CDR3 consists of 13 residues.